This TCR beta chain is drawn from a study of OX40 agonist ivuxolimab in advanced cancers. Study information: Patients got intravenous ivuxolimab at 0.01 to 10 mg/kg every 2 weeks. Partial responses occurred in three patients (one hepatocellular carcinoma, two cutaneous melanoma).

Sequencing was performed with immunoSEQ multiplex PCR; in TCRdb, only in-frame clones are kept and a portion is missing. The sample contains around 80,000 clones, around nine tenths of which appear only once. The sequence was collected from an adult with an advanced solid tumor such as melanoma, head and neck, liver or kidney cancer. Specimen: CD4+ or CD8+ T cells sorted from blood, collected in a trial of the OX40 agonist ivuxolimab.

The CDR3 here is CASSVIAGGPTDTQYF. The CDR3 nucleotides read TGTGCCAGCAGCGTTATAGCGGGAGGGCCCACAGATACGCAGTATTTT. The chain recombines TRBV7-9 with TRBJ2-3; TRBD2 aligns across 11 bases. CDR1 SEHNR and CDR2 FQNEAQ come from the germline V gene (reference sequence). The CDR3 spans 16 residues. The trim removed 5 bases at V and 2 bases at J, leaving 6 bases unmatched.